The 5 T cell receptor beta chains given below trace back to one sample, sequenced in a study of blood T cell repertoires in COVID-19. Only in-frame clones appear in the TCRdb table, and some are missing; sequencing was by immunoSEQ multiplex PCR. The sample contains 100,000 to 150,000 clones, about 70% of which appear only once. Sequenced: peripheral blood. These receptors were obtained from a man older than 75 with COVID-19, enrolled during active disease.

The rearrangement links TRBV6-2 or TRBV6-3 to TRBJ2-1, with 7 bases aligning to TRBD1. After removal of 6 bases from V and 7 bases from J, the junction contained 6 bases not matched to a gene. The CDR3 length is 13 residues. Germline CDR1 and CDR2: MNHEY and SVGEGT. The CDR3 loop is CASSPGQINEQFF. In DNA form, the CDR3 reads TGTGCCAGCAGCCCGGGACAGATAAATGAGCAGTTCTTC.

The CDR3 reads CSASYSNQPQHF. DNA of the CDR3: TGCAGTGCTAGTTATAGCAATCAGCCCCAGCATTTT. This rearrangement joins TRBV20-1 to TRBJ1-5; D not resolved. Between the trimmed V and J ends, which lost 3 bases and 0 bases, there was a span of 3 bases. The CDR3 is 12 residues long. Germline CDR1 reads DFQATT; CDR2 reads SNEGSKA (reference sequence).

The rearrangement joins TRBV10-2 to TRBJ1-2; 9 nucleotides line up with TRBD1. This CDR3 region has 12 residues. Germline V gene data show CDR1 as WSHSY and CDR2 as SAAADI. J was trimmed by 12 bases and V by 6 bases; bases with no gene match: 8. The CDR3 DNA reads TGCGCCAGCAGCCAGGGACAGGGTCCGGACACCTTC. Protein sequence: CASSQGQGPDTF.

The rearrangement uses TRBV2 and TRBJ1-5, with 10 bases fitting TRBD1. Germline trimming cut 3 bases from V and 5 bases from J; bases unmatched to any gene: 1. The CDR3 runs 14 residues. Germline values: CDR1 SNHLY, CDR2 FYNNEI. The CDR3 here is CASSEDRGYQPQHF. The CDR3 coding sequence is TGTGCCAGCAGTGAGGACAGGGGGTATCAGCCCCAGCATTTT.

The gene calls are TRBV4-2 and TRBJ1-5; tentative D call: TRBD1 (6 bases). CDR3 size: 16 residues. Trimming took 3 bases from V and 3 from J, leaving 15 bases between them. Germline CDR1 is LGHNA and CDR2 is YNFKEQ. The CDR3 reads CASSQGAGTVNQPQHF. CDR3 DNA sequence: TGTGCCAGCAGCCAGGGGGCCGGGACGGTCAATCAGCCCCAGCATTTT.